One sample yielded the 9 T cell receptor beta chains listed below, sequenced in a study of T-cell memory formation after mild COVID-19. Via MiXCR, TCRdb re-called the 5' RACE reads, giving one row per CDR3 protein. The sample carries more than 150,000 distinct CDR3 sequences, about 18% recorded once. Sequenced material: PBMCs or a T cell subset sorted from them (not recorded which). Receptor source: a man younger than 35 who had mild COVID-19 (a few samples of this study predate the infection). Cell type and time point are not known.

The chain combines TRBV15 with TRBJ2-5; TRBD2 aligns across 7 bases. The germline gives CDR1 LNHNV, CDR2 YYDKDF (reference sequence). Trimming removed 0 bases from V and 5 bases from J; junction bases left unmatched: 9. The CDR3 has 16 amino acids. DNA for the CDR3: TGTGCCACCAGCAGAGATCCCAGCGGGACCATGGAGACCCAGTACTTC. Protein: CATSRDPSGTMETQYF. The variable domain in full, with the rest retrieved from reference TRBV15 and TRBJ2-5, is DAMVIQNPRYQVTQFGKPVTLSCSQTLNHNVMYWYQQKSSQAPKLLFHYYDKDFNNEADTPDNFQSRRPNTSFCFLDIRSPGLGDTAMYLCATSRDPSGTMETQYFGPGTRLLVL.

This chain links TRBV7-8 with TRBJ1-1; TRBD1 matches at 7 bases. V was clipped by 5 bases and J by 5 bases; unmatched bases: 8. The CDR3 length is 14 residues. Germline CDR1 is SGHVS and CDR2 is FQNEAQ. The CDR3 DNA reads as TGTGCCAGCAGCCAAGACAGGGAGGGGACTGAAGCTTTCTTT. Amino acid sequence: CASSQDREGTEAFF.

This clonotype showed up just a few times. The chain recombines TRBV6-5 with TRBJ1-1; no definite D call. Germline V CDR1 and CDR2: MNHEY, SVGAGI. There are 14 residues in the CDR3. V was pared by 0 bases and J by 6 bases, with 11 bases between. The CDR3 protein is CASSYSGMEAEAFF. The CDR3 DNA sequence: TGTGCCAGCAGTTACTCGGGTATGGAGGCTGAAGCTTTCTTT.

To note about this clonotype: The conserved phenylalanine or tryptophan normally closing the CDR3 is absent here, so this likely arose from a read error. The CDR3 spells CASSPADEKLFS. CDR3 nucleotides: TGTGCCAGCAGTCCCGCGGATGAAAAACTGTTTTCT. V gene TRBV6-2 or TRBV6-3 combines with J gene TRBJ1-4; D is unclear. Looked up from germline, CDR1 is MNHEY and CDR2 is SVGEGT. The CDR3 is made up of 12 amino acids. Trimming took off 5 bases at V and 6 bases at J, with 7 bases between the two ends.

The rearrangement uses TRBV6-5 and TRBJ2-3; no clear D. CDR1 is MNHEY and CDR2 is SVGAGI in the germline V gene. This CDR3 spans 15 amino acids. V lost 5 bases and J 2 bases, leaving 14 bases between the germline ends. Written as DNA, the CDR3 is TGTGCCAGCAGTCCCCTCTCGGCCACCACAGATACGCAGTATTTT. It is translated as CASSPLSATTDTQYF.

The genes are TRBV7-2 and TRBJ1-2; 12 positions agree with TRBD1. This CDR3 comprises 15 residues. Germline V gives CDR1 SGHTA, CDR2 FQGNSA. J was trimmed by 8 bases and V by 2 bases; bases with no gene match: 6. The CDR3 coding sequence is TGTGCCAGCAGCTTATTCACGGGGACAGGGGGCGGCTACACCTTC. The encoded protein is CASSLFTGTGGGYTF.

The J gene is TRBJ1-4, the V gene TRBV5-4; D is perhaps TRBD1 (5 bases). Trimming removed 3 bases at V and 7 bases at J, with 22 bases between. This CDR3 spans 17 amino acids. Looked up from germline, CDR1 is SGHNT and CDR2 is YYREEE (reference sequence). The CDR3 sequence is CASSSPTGTPGSEKLFF. For the CDR3, the DNA is TGTGCCAGCAGCTCACCAACCGGGACCCCCGGGAGTGAAAAACTGTTTTTT. The whole variable domain, filled in from reference TRBV5-4 and TRBJ1-4, reads ETGVTQSPTHLIKTRGQQVTLRCSSQSGHNTVSWYQQALGQGPQFIFQYYREEENGRGNFPPRFSGLQFPNYSSELNVNALELDDSALYLCASSSPTGTPGSEKLFFGSGTQLSVL.

This clonotype was observed a single time. The chain uses TRBV20-1 and TRBJ2-4; 11 nucleotides align to TRBD2. The CDR3 length is 13 residues. Trimming removed 6 bases from V and 8 bases from J; junction bases left unmatched: 6. Per the germline V gene, CDR1 is DFQATT and CDR2 is SNEGSKA (reference sequence). The CDR3 bases are TGCAGTGCCCTTACTAGCGGGGGAGACATTCAGTACTTC. Its translation is CSALTSGGDIQYF.

The table lists this clonotype with a few counts. This chain uses TRBV4-3 with TRBJ2-3; 8 bases match TRBD1. Losses at the gene ends were 0 bases for V and 5 bases for J; bases not matched to a gene: 7. In germline, CDR1 is LGHNA, CDR2 YSLEER. The CDR3 is 16 amino acids. CDR3 in DNA: TGCGCCAGCAGCCAAGATAGGCAGGGGGCCGGAGATACGCAGTATTTT. It specifies CASSQDRQGAGDTQYF.